Below, 15 T cell receptor beta chains from the same sample are listed, as sequenced in a study of blood T cell repertoires in COVID-19. The method was immunoSEQ multiplex PCR; TCRdb's version includes in-frame clones alone and lacks a portion of them. The sample yields roughly 310,000 clones, around 90% seen once. Sequences were obtained from PBMCs or T cells enriched from blood (not recorded which). These receptors all come from a man in his 60s who had recovered from COVID-19.

The genes are TRBV7-6 and TRBJ2-7; tentative D call: TRBD2 (6 bases). V was clipped by 0 bases and J by 4 bases, with 13 bases between them. The V gene's germline CDR1 is SGHVS and CDR2 FNYEAQ. The CDR3 sequence is 15 residues long. CDR3: CASSLARDHGYEQYF. DNA of the CDR3: TGTGCCAGCAGCTTAGCGCGGGACCATGGGTACGAGCAGTACTTC.

This chain uses TRBV9 with TRBJ1-2, with 8 nucleotides matching TRBD1. Trimming cost V 3 bases and J 7 bases; bases outside gene matches: 8. Germline V lookup: CDR1 SGDLS, CDR2 YYNGEE. The CDR3 sequence is 14 residues long. The DNA for the CDR3 is TGTGCCAGCAGCGCGGGACAGGTAGTCAGTGGCTACACCTTC. This gives the protein CASSAGQVVSGYTF.

CDR3 protein: CASRTPERAEAFF. CDR3 coding DNA: TGTGCCAGCAGGACTCCGGAGAGGGCTGAAGCTTTCTTT. The chain carries TRBV6-5 and TRBJ1-1; D gene ambiguous. Between the trimmed V and J ends, which lost 6 bases and 6 bases, there was a span of 14 bases. Germline V gene lookup returns CDR1 MNHEY and CDR2 SVGAGI. The CDR3 has 13 residues.

This chain links TRBV5-1 with TRBJ1-1; perhaps TRBD1 as D (5 bases). V lost 0 bases and J lost 1, with 7 bases in between. The CDR3 has 14 amino acids. CDR1 is SGHRS, CDR2 YFSETQ, per germline. The CDR3 DNA reads TGCGCCAGCAGCTTGGGACAGTCGAACACTGAAGCTTTCTTT. Its protein product is CASSLGQSNTEAFF.

The CDR3 region has the DNA TGTGCTAGTGGTTTGATCCCGACTAGCGGGGGGCCGCTACCTAGCACAGATACGCAGTATTTT. Its protein is CASGLIPTSGGPLPSTDTQYF. The chain couples TRBV12-5 to TRBJ2-3; 13 positions agree with TRBD2. The V segment lost 2 bases and the J segment 0 bases; nucleotides outside the gene matches: 14. The CDR3 contains 21 residues. The V gene's germline CDR1 is LGHNT and CDR2 FRNRAP.

The chain links TRBV27 to TRBJ2-2; tentative D call: TRBD2 (7 bases). Germline V gives CDR1 MNHEY, CDR2 SMNVEV (reference sequence). V was clipped by 8 bases and J by 0 bases, with 22 bases between them. CDR3 length equals 18 residues. The CDR3 spells CASGSYGGPDSNTGELFF. In DNA, the CDR3 is TGTGCCAGCGGGTCTTACGGGGGGCCCGATTCGAACACCGGGGAGCTGTTTTTT.

The chain recombines TRBV5-5 with TRBJ1-2; D unclear. Germline V gene sequence: CDR1 SGHKS, CDR2 YYEKEE (reference sequence). V shed 0 bases and J shed 2 bases, with 8 bases lying between them. The CDR3 consists of 14 residues. CDR3 DNA: TGTGCCAGCAGCTTGGACAGACGCAACTATGGCTACACCTTC. Translated: CASSLDRRNYGYTF. The full variable domain, with the rest looked up from reference TRBV5-5 and TRBJ1-2, is DAGVTQSPTHLIKTRGQQVTLRCSPISGHKSVSWYQQVLGQGPQFIFQYYEKEERGRGNFPDRFSARQFPNYSSELNVNALLLGDSALYLCASSLDRRNYGYTFGSGTRLTVV.

This sequence joins TRBV19 and TRBJ2-7, with TRBD2 matching over 10 bases. CDR3 length equals 15 residues. The germline V gene encodes CDR1 LNHDA and CDR2 SQIVND (reference sequence). The ends lost 2 bases at V and 6 bases at J; junction bases unmatched: 7. The CDR3 spells CASSITLGLAIEQYF. The CDR3 bases are TGTGCCAGTAGTATAACTCTGGGACTAGCGATCGAGCAGTACTTC.

The CDR3 region is CASSPTGVCFGPAPSFYEQYF. For the CDR3, the DNA is TGCGCCAGCAGTCCGACAGGAGTTTGCTTCGGCCCTGCTCCGAGCTTCTACGAGCAGTACTTC. This chain connects TRBV23-1 to TRBJ2-7; a weak D match, TRBD1 (6 bases). TRBV23-1 is known as an ORF, though its function is uncertain. The CDR3 has 21 residues. V was cut by 4 bases and J by 3 bases, with 34 bases left in between.

This rearrangement joins TRBV7-9 to TRBJ2-7; 8 bases line up with TRBD1. Looked up from germline, CDR1 is SEHNR and CDR2 is FQNEAQ (reference sequence). V lost 1 base to trimming and J lost 2 bases; unmatched junction nucleotides: 1. There are 14 residues in the CDR3. The CDR3 sequence is CASSLGTGTYEQYF. Here the CDR3 DNA reads TGTGCCAGCAGCTTAGGGACAGGGACCTACGAGCAGTACTTC.

The chain has TRBV14 and TRBJ2-7; 9 nucleotides line up with TRBD1. This CDR3 contains 16 residues. Unmatched junction bases numbered 6, after V lost 1 base and J lost 2 bases. CDR1 and CDR2 (germline): SGHDN, FVKESK. This CDR3 is CASSQGGQGSTYEQYF. The DNA for the CDR3 is TGTGCCAGCAGCCAAGGGGGACAGGGATCCACCTACGAGCAGTACTTC. The full variable domain, its missing parts supplied by reference TRBV14 and TRBJ2-7, is EAGVTQFPSHSVIEKGQTVTLRCDPISGHDNLYWYRRVMGKEIKFLLHFVKESKQDESGMPNNRFLAERTGGTYSTLKVQPAELEDSGVYFCASSQGGQGSTYEQYFGPGTRLTVT.

The chain carries TRBV7-9 and TRBJ1-3, with 9 bases identical to TRBD1. Germline V lookup: CDR1 SEHNR, CDR2 FQNEAQ (reference sequence). This CDR3 is built from 15 residues. J gave up 4 bases and V 0 bases, and 1 base lay outside the gene matches. The CDR3 DNA reads as TGTGCCAGCAGCTTAGCAGGGACAGGGGGAAACACCATATATTTT. Its protein is CASSLAGTGGNTIYF.

J is TRBJ2-5 and V is TRBV11-2, with D perhaps TRBD2 (5 bases). V shed 5 bases and J shed 1 base, with 20 bases lying between them. Germline V gene data show CDR1 as SGHAT and CDR2 as FQNNGV. The CDR3 extends over 17 amino acids. The CDR3 reads CASSLDRASPIQETQYF. As DNA, the CDR3 is TGTGCCAGCAGCCTCGACCGGGCTAGCCCTATCCAAGAGACCCAGTACTTC.

The J gene is TRBJ2-5, the V gene TRBV7-9; 7 positions agree with TRBD2. V lost 1 base, J lost 2 bases, and 1 base stayed unmatched. The CDR3 has 14 amino acids. The germline V gene has CDR1 SEHNR and CDR2 FQNEAQ (reference sequence). The CDR3 coding sequence is TGTGCCAGCAGCTTAGGGGAGGGGCAAGAGACCCAGTACTTC. Amino acid sequence: CASSLGEGQETQYF.

V gene TRBV4-2 combines with J gene TRBJ2-6; D is undetermined. The CDR3 length is 20 residues. Per the germline V gene, CDR1 is LGHNA and CDR2 is YNFKEQ. V lost 2 bases and J 0 bases, leaving 20 bases between the germline ends. This CDR3 is CASSQQPTTRVYSGANVLTF. The DNA of the CDR3 is TGTGCCAGCAGCCAACAACCTACTACCCGGGTTTACTCTGGGGCCAACGTCCTGACTTTC.